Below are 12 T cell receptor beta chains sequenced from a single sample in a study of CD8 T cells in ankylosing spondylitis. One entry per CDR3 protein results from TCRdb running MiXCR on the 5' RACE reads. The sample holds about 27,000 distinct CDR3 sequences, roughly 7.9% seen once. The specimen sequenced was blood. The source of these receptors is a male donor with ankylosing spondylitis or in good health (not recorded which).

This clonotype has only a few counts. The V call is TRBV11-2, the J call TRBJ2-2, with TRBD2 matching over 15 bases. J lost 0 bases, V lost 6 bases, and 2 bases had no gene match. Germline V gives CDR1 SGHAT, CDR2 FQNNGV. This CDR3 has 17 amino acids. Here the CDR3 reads CASRGLAGGPNTGELFF. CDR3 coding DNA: TGTGCCAGCAGGGGACTAGCGGGGGGCCCGAACACCGGGGAGCTGTTTTTT.

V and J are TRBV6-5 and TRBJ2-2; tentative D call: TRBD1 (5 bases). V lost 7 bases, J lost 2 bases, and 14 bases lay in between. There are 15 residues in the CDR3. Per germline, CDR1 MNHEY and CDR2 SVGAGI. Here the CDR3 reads CASTPGRFNTGELFF. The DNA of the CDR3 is TGTGCCAGCACCCCAGGGCGTTTTAACACCGGGGAGCTGTTTTTT.

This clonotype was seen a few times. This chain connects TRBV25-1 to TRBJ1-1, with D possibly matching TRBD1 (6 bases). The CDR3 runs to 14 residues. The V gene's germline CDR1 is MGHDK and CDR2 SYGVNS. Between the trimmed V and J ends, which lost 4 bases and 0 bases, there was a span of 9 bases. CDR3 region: CASSAGQLNTEAFF. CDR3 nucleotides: TGTGCCAGCAGTGCCGGACAGCTGAACACTGAAGCTTTCTTT.

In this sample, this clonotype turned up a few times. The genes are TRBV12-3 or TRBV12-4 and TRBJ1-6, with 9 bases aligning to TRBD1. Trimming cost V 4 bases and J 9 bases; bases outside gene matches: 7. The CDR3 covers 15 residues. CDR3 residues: CASSSRQGVGSPLHF. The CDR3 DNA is TGTGCCAGCAGTTCACGACAGGGGGTTGGTTCACCCCTCCACTTT.

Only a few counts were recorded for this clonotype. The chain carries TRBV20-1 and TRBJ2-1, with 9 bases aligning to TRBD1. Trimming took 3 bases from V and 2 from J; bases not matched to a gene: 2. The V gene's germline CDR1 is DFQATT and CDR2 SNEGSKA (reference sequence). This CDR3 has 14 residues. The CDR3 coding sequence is TGCAGTGCTAGGGGACAGGGTGCCTACAATGAGCAGTTCTTC. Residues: CSARGQGAYNEQFF.

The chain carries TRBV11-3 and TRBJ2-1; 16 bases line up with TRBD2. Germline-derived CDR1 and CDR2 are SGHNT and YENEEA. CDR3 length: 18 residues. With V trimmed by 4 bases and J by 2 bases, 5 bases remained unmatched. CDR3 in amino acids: CASSSGTSGREPYNEQFF. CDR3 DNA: TGTGCCAGCAGCTCCGGGACTAGCGGGAGGGAGCCCTACAATGAGCAGTTCTTC.

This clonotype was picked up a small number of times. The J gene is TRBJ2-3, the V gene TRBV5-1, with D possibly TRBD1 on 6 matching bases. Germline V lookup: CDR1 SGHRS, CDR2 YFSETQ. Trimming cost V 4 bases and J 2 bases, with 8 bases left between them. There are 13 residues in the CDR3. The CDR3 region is CASSRDNTDTQYF. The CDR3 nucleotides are TGCGCCAGCAGCAGGGACAACACAGATACGCAGTATTTT.

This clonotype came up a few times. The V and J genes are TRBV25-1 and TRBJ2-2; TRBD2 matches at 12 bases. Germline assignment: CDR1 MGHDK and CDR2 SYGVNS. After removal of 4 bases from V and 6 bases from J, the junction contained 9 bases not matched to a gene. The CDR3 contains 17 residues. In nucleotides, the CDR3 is TGTGCCAGCAGTGGACTAGCGGGAGTTGGGGGAGCCGGGGAGCTGTTTTTT. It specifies CASSGLAGVGGAGELFF.

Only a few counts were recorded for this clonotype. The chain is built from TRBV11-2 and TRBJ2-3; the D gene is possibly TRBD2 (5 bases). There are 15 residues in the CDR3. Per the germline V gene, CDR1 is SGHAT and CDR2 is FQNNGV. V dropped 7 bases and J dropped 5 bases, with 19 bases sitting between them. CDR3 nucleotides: TGTGCCAGCATAGCGATCCGGGGATTTCAAGATACGCAGTATTTT. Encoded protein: CASIAIRGFQDTQYF.

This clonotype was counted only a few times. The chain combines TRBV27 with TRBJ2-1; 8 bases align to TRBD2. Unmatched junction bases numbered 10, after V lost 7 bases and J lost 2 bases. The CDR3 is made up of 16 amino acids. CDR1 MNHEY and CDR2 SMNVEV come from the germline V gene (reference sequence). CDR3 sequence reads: CASNSNVAGPYNEQFF. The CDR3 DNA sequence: TGTGCCAGCAATAGTAACGTAGCGGGACCCTACAATGAGCAGTTCTTC.

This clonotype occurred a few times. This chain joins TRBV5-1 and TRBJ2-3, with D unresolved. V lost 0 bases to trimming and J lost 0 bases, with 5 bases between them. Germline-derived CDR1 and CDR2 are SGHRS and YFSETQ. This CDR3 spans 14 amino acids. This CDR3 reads CASSLVGSTDTQYF. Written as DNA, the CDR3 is TGCGCCAGCAGCTTGGTGGGGAGCACAGATACGCAGTATTTT. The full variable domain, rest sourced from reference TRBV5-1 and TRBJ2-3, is KAGVTQTPRYLIKTRGQQVTLSCSPISGHRSVSWYQQTPGQGLQFLFEYFSETQRNKGNFPGRFSGRQFSNSRSEMNVSTLELGDSALYLCASSLVGSTDTQYFGPGTRLTVL.

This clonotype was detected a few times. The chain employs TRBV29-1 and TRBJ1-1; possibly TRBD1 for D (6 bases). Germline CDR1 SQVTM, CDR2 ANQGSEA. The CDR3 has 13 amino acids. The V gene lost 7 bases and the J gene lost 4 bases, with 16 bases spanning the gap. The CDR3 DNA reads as TGCAGCGCCGAAGGGGGAGGAACCACTGAAGCTTTCTTT. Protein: CSAEGGGTTEAFF.